What follows are 32 T cell receptor beta chains derived from one specimen sequenced in a study of post-analysis software for immune sequencing data. Study outcomes and limitations: There were roughly 5 TRBV segments more frequent in patients than controls, and TRBV5-6, TRBV5-1 and TRBV20-1 were among them.

Antigen specificity for these receptors is unknown. TCR beta cDNA libraries included unique molecular identifiers. From the PCR reads, TCRdb called clonotypes with MiXCR, one entry per CDR3 protein. The sample carries hundreds of thousands of distinct CDR3 sequences, roughly 30% recorded once. Sequenced sample: blood. The receptors here all came from a girl aged 5-17 years with multiple sclerosis.

This clonotype turned up a few times. This chain connects TRBV10-1 to TRBJ2-1; possibly TRBD1 or TRBD2 for D (5 bases each). The V gene lost 6 bases and the J gene lost 2 bases, with 11 bases spanning the gap. The CDR3 runs to 14 residues. Germline CDR1 is WNHNN and CDR2 is SYGVQD (reference sequence). DNA for the CDR3: TGCGCCAGCAGCGGGGCGCGGGCCTACAATGAGCAGTTCTTC. Translation gives CASSGARAYNEQFF.

This clonotype was found a few times. V and J are TRBV6-2 or TRBV6-3 and TRBJ2-7; 10 nucleotides align to TRBD2. The CDR3 sequence is 14 residues long. The germline V gene encodes CDR1 MNHEY and CDR2 SVGEGT. The V segment lost 7 bases and the J segment 7 bases; nucleotides outside the gene matches: 10. CDR3 nucleotide sequence: TGTGCCAGCACCCCTAGCGGGAGTCTAAGGGAGCAGTACTTC. Amino acid sequence: CASTPSGSLREQYF.

This clonotype occurred a few times. The chain carries TRBV7-9 and TRBJ2-5, with 7 bases matching TRBD1. This CDR3 spans 14 amino acids. Germline V CDR1 and CDR2: SEHNR, FQNEAQ (reference sequence). J was trimmed by 2 bases and V by 5 bases; bases with no gene match: 5. In DNA, the CDR3 is TGTGCCAGCAGCCATGACAGGGCACAAGAGACCCAGTACTTC. Translating gives CASSHDRAQETQYF.

V usage is TRBV12-3 or TRBV12-4 and J usage is TRBJ1-4; 9 positions agree with TRBD1. The CDR3 loop spans 15 amino acids. J was trimmed by 8 bases and V by 6 bases; bases with no gene match: 10. The CDR3 spells CASSQNRGLKEKLFF. The CDR3, as DNA: TGTGCCAGCAGCCAGAACAGGGGGCTGAAAGAAAAACTGTTTTTT.

This clonotype was seen repeatedly, ten times or more. The chain employs TRBV5-1 and TRBJ2-4; a possible D gene is TRBD2 (6 bases). CDR3 length equals 12 residues. The V and J ends lost 2 bases and 7 bases respectively, with 7 bases between them. Germline V CDR1 and CDR2: SGHRS, YFSETQ. This CDR3 is CASSFGGNIQYF. CDR3 nucleotides: TGCGCCAGCAGCTTTGGGGGGAACATTCAGTACTTC.

A few counts support this clonotype. The chain employs TRBV20-1 and TRBJ2-5, with D possibly being TRBD2 (6 bases). Looked up from germline, CDR1 is DFQATT and CDR2 is SNEGSKA (reference sequence). V lost 3 bases and J 11 bases, leaving 22 bases between the germline ends. The CDR3 covers 14 residues. CDR3 bases: TGCAGTGCTAGGAGGAGACTAACGGGGGATTCACAGTACTTC. This gives the protein CSARRRLTGDSQYF.

The chain joins TRBV7-9 to TRBJ2-1, with 7 bases matching TRBD2. Trimming removed 2 bases from V and 2 bases from J; junction bases left unmatched: 6. The germline gives CDR1 SEHNR, CDR2 FQNEAQ (reference sequence). This CDR3 comprises 16 residues. CDR3 sequence: CASSLIGEGPYNEQFF. DNA for the CDR3: TGTGCCAGCAGCTTAATTGGGGAGGGCCCCTACAATGAGCAGTTCTTC. The full variable domain, in which reference TRBV7-9 and TRBJ2-1 provide the parts outside the CDR3, is DTGVSQNPRHKITKRGQNVTFRCDPISEHNRLYWYRQTLGQGPEFLTYFQNEAQLEKSRLLSDRFSAERPKGSFSTLEIQRTEQGDSAMYLCASSLIGEGPYNEQFFGPGTRLTVL.

At least ten counts were recorded for this clonotype. The chain uses TRBV6-5 and TRBJ2-6; either TRBD1 or TRBD2 may fit D (5 bases each). Trimming left V 4 bases short and J 1 base short, with 14 bases between. The germline V gene encodes CDR1 MNHEY and CDR2 SVGAGI. The CDR3 has 17 residues. The CDR3 here is CASSSGTLGSGANVLTF. In nucleotides, the CDR3 is TGTGCCAGCAGTTCCGGGACCTTAGGATCTGGGGCCAACGTCCTGACTTTC.

This clonotype came up once. The gene calls are TRBV29-1 and TRBJ1-3; 7 positions agree with TRBD1. Trimming at V came to 4 bases and at J to 0 bases, leaving 0 bases not matched to a gene. Germline CDR1 reads SQVTM; CDR2 reads ANQGSEA. There are 13 residues in the CDR3. The CDR3 reads CSVGQGSGNTIYF. The CDR3 DNA sequence: TGCAGCGTTGGACAGGGCTCTGGAAACACCATATATTTT.

This chain uses TRBV20-1 with TRBJ2-1; TRBD1 aligns across 7 bases. The germline V gene has CDR1 DFQATT and CDR2 SNEGSKA (reference sequence). The CDR3 is 12 amino acids. V was clipped by 6 bases and J by 8 bases; unmatched bases: 7. CDR3 DNA: TGCAGTGCCCCAAACAGGGGCGATGAGCAGTTCTTC. It codes for CSAPNRGDEQFF.

There are many counts of this clonotype. The chain combines TRBV10-3 with TRBJ2-7; D tentatively fits TRBD1 or TRBD2 (5 bases each). Germline CDR1 ENHRY, CDR2 SYGVKD. V lost 10 bases, J lost 3 bases, and 16 bases lay in between. This CDR3 is built from 13 residues. The CDR3 loop is CATGATGLYEQYF. In DNA, the CDR3 is TGTGCCACCGGGGCAACCGGGCTCTACGAGCAGTACTTC.

This chain links TRBV7-9 with TRBJ2-1, with 8 bases identical to TRBD1. The junction had 18 bases not matched to a gene; V was cut back by 7 bases and J by 7 bases. Per germline, CDR1 SEHNR and CDR2 FQNEAQ (reference sequence). The CDR3 sequence is 17 residues long. CDR3 sequence (DNA): TGTGCCAGCACCCGCCCCCCTTCGGACAGGGATCGGAATGAGCAGTTCTTC. Amino acids: CASTRPPSDRDRNEQFF. Full variable domain (missing parts from reference TRBV7-9 and TRBJ2-1): DTGVSQNPRHKITKRGQNVTFRCDPISEHNRLYWYRQTLGQGPEFLTYFQNEAQLEKSRLLSDRFSAERPKGSFSTLEIQRTEQGDSAMYLCASTRPPSDRDRNEQFFGPGTRLTVL.

The rearrangement joins TRBV25-1 to TRBJ2-5; D perhaps matches TRBD2 (5 bases). Trimming left V 6 bases short and J 6 bases short, with 11 bases between. The CDR3 has 12 residues. From germline, CDR1 is MGHDK and CDR2 SYGVNS. For the CDR3, the DNA is TGTGCCAGCAGGAGTAGCGTGCAGACCCAGTACTTC. Protein sequence: CASRSSVQTQYF. Full variable domain (rest looked up from reference TRBV25-1 and TRBJ2-5): EADIYQTPRYLVIGTGKKITLECSQTMGHDKMYWYQQDPGMELHLIHYSYGVNSTEKGDLSSESTVSRIRTEHFPLTLESARPSHTSQYLCASRSSVQTQYFGPGTRLLVL.

The genes are TRBV20-1 and TRBJ1-5; D might be TRBD1 (5 bases). Germline-derived CDR1 and CDR2 are DFQATT and SNEGSKA (reference sequence). The CDR3 runs 14 residues. V was cut by 3 bases and J by 4 bases, with 13 bases left in between. The CDR3: CSASFQGRNQPQHF. The CDR3, as DNA: TGCAGTGCTAGCTTCCAGGGTCGGAATCAGCCCCAGCATTTT.

This clonotype was seen a few times. The chain joins TRBV20-1 to TRBJ1-2; tentatively, D is TRBD1 (6 bases). The V gene lost 5 bases and the J gene lost 4 bases, with 14 bases spanning the gap. The CDR3 totals 13 residues. Germline V lookup: CDR1 DFQATT, CDR2 SNEGSKA (reference sequence). CDR3 protein: CSAGRTVGYGYTF. CDR3 nucleotide sequence: TGCAGTGCTGGCCGGACAGTGGGCTATGGCTACACCTTC.

The rearrangement uses TRBV6-1 and TRBJ2-7; TRBD2 matches at 12 bases. The germline V gene encodes CDR1 MNHNS and CDR2 SASEGT. CDR3 length equals 18 residues. The ends lost 6 bases at V and 5 bases at J; junction bases unmatched: 17. CDR3 coding DNA: TGTGCCAGCAGCCCGCAGGCACCTGGACTAGCGGGACCCCACGAGCAGTACTTC. This encodes CASSPQAPGLAGPHEQYF.

The V call is TRBV20-1, the J call TRBJ1-5; possibly TRBD1 for D (5 bases). Per the germline V gene, CDR1 is DFQATT and CDR2 is SNEGSKA (reference sequence). Trimming stripped 1 base from V and 7 bases from J, with 17 bases between. This CDR3 contains 15 residues. CDR3 sequence reads: CSARGGHYGKQPQHF. Written as DNA, the CDR3 is TGCAGTGCTAGAGGCGGACATTACGGGAAACAGCCCCAGCATTTT.

The V and J genes are TRBV4-1 and TRBJ2-5; D may be TRBD2 (5 bases). The CDR3 consists of 16 residues. Germline V gives CDR1 MGHRA, CDR2 YSYEKL. The ends were cut back, 6 bases at V and 4 bases at J, with 21 bases in the middle. The DNA of the CDR3 is TGCGCCAGCAGTCAGACCCCAGGCCTCCGGGGAGAGACCCAGTACTTC. Residues: CASSQTPGLRGETQYF.

In its sample, this clonotype was seen a few times. J is TRBJ2-7 and V is TRBV7-2; D perhaps matches TRBD2 (5 bases). CDR3 size: 14 residues. Germline assignment: CDR1 SGHTA and CDR2 FQGNSA. V lost 1 base and J lost 4, with 11 bases in between. CDR3 nucleotide sequence: TGTGCCAGCAGCTTAGTCCGGGATATATACGAGCAGTACTTC. Translating it yields CASSLVRDIYEQYF.

V is TRBV20-1 and J is TRBJ2-5; D is ambiguous. V lost 6 bases and J 0 bases, leaving 5 bases between the germline ends. The CDR3 extends over 11 amino acids. Germline V gene sequence: CDR1 DFQATT, CDR2 SNEGSKA (reference sequence). CDR3 sequence (DNA): TGCAGTGCCCAGTACCAAGAGACCCAGTACTTC. It codes for CSAQYQETQYF.

Only a few counts were recorded for this clonotype. The chain joins TRBV28 to TRBJ2-7, with D unclear. The J call is doubtful: the DNA matches TRBJ2-5 better. The CDR3 is made up of 12 amino acids. The germline V gene encodes CDR1 MDHEN and CDR2 SYDVKM. The CDR3 is CASSVPLGTQYF. DNA of the CDR3: TGTGCCAGCAGTGTCCCCCTGGGGACCCAGTACTTC.

The chain joins TRBV2 to TRBJ2-3; no definite D call. This CDR3 contains 12 residues. Germline CDR1 and CDR2: SNHLY and FYNNEI. Trimming took 7 bases from V and 8 from J, leaving 13 bases between them. The CDR3 protein is CASTRTGGTQYF. As DNA, the CDR3 is TGTGCCAGCACTCGGACGGGTGGTACGCAGTATTTT.

This clonotype rates as medium-sized. The V call is TRBV29-1, the J call TRBJ2-1; D possibly corresponds to TRBD2 (5 bases). V lost 0 bases to trimming and J lost 5 bases, with 8 bases between them. CDR1 and CDR2 (germline): SQVTM, ANQGSEA. The CDR3 is made up of 13 amino acids. This CDR3 reads CSVEEGADNEQFF. DNA of the CDR3: TGCAGCGTTGAAGAGGGAGCGGACAATGAGCAGTTCTTC.

In its sample, this clonotype was seen a few times. This chain links TRBV28 with TRBJ2-7, with D unresolved. CDR1 MDHEN and CDR2 SYDVKM come from the germline V gene. CDR3 length equals 13 residues. V was trimmed by 5 bases and J by 0 bases, leaving 8 bases between them. The CDR3 is CASSRPASYEQYF. For the CDR3, the DNA is TGTGCCAGCAGTCGACCGGCCTCCTACGAGCAGTACTTC.

V and J are TRBV20-1 and TRBJ2-7; D is perhaps TRBD1 (6 bases). With 6 bases removed from V and 2 bases from J, the gap between germline ends came to 17 bases. Per germline, CDR1 DFQATT and CDR2 SNEGSKA (reference sequence). The CDR3 is 14 residues long. DNA for the CDR3: TGCAGTGCAGCGGAGGACAGTCGAACCTACGAGCAGTACTTC. It encodes CSAAEDSRTYEQYF.

The chain has TRBV2 and TRBJ2-1; D might be TRBD1 or TRBD2, each matching 5 bases. The CDR3 contains 16 residues. V was trimmed by 6 bases and J by 5 bases, leaving 20 bases between them. Germline loops: CDR1 SNHLY, CDR2 FYNNEI. The CDR3 DNA is TGTGCCAGCAGGGGTCTTACCGGGACCGGCAACAATGAGCAGTTCTTC. Translating it yields CASRGLTGTGNNEQFF.

This clonotype was counted between two and nine times. This chain joins TRBV12-3 or TRBV12-4 and TRBJ2-7, with TRBD1 as a possible D gene (7 bases). The CDR3 sequence is 14 residues long. The V end lost 7 bases, the J end lost 3 bases, and 16 bases lay between the germline ends. CDR3 sequence (DNA): TGTGCCAGCACATCATCAGGGGGGAACTACGAGCAGTACTTC. This translates into CASTSSGGNYEQYF.

A few counts support this clonotype. The J gene is TRBJ2-4, the V gene TRBV2; TRBD1 aligns across 9 bases. V gave up 3 bases and J gave up 3 bases; unmatched junction bases: 6. The CDR3 has 16 amino acids. In germline, CDR1 is SNHLY, CDR2 FYNNEI. The CDR3 sequence is CASSDLTTGGKNIQYF. Here the CDR3 DNA reads TGTGCCAGCAGTGACCTTACGACAGGGGGCAAAAACATTCAGTACTTC.

Only a few counts were recorded for this clonotype. CDR3 amino acids: CASTRGGRNEQFF. CDR3 coding DNA: TGCGCCAGCACCCGAGGGGGAAGAAATGAGCAGTTCTTC. The chain recombines TRBV5-1 with TRBJ2-1, with D possibly being TRBD1 (6 bases). V lost 6 bases and J lost 7, with 14 bases in between. This CDR3 comprises 13 residues. Germline V gene data show CDR1 as SGHRS and CDR2 as YFSETQ.

V usage is TRBV2 and J usage is TRBJ2-5, with 7 bases matching TRBD2. Looked up from germline, CDR1 is SNHLY and CDR2 is FYNNEI. The V gene end was trimmed by 6 bases and the J gene end by 2 bases; junction bases not matched to a gene: 9. This CDR3 spans 15 amino acids. The CDR3 DNA reads TGTGCCAGCAGGCGAGAGCGGGGTTCACAAGAGACCCAGTACTTC. This gives the protein CASRRERGSQETQYF.

The chain couples TRBV2 to TRBJ2-3; no reliable D call. Looked up from germline, CDR1 is SNHLY and CDR2 is FYNNEI. Trimming cost V 4 bases and J 8 bases, with 16 bases left between them. This CDR3 region has 14 residues. CDR3 nucleotides: TGTGCCAGCAGTGTTGGGCTTCCGCCAGGTACGCAGTATTTT. Residues: CASSVGLPPGTQYF.

The CDR3 bases are TGTGCCAGCAGCTCAGTTGGGGACCCAGATACGCAGTATTTT. As protein: CASSSVGDPDTQYF. The chain employs TRBV7-9 and TRBJ2-3; D might be TRBD1 or TRBD2, each matching 5 bases. The CDR3 is 14 residues long. Trimming took off 4 bases at V and 4 bases at J, with 12 bases between the two ends. Per the germline V gene, CDR1 is SEHNR and CDR2 is FQNEAQ (reference sequence).